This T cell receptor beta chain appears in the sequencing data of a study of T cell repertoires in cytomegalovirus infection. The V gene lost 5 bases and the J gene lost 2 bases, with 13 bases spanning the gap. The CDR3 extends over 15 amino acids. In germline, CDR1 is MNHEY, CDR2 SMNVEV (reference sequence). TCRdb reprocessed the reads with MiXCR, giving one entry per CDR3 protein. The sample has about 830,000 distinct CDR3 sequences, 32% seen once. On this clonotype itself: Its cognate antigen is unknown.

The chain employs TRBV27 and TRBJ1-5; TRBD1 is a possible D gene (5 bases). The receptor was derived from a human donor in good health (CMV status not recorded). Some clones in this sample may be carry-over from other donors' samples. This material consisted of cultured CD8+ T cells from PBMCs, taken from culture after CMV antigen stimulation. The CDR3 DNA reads TGTGCCAGCAGTCCATCGGGGGAGGGCAATCAGCCCCAGCATTTT. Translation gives CASSPSGEGNQPQHF.